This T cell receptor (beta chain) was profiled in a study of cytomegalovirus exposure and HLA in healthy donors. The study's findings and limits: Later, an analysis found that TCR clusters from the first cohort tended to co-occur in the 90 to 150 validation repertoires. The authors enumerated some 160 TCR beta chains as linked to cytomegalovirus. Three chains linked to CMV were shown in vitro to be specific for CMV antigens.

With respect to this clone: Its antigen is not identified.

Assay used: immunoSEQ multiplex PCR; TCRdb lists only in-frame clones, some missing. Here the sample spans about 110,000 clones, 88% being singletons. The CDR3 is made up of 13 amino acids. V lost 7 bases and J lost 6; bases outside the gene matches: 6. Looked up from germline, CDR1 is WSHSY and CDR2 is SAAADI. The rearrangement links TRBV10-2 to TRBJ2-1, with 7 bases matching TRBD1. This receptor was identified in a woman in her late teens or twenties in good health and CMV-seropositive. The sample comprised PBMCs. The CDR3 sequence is CASKAGGPNEQFF. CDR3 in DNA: TGCGCCAGCAAGGCAGGGGGTCCCAATGAGCAGTTCTTC.